The 22 T cell receptor beta chains in this list originate from one sample, sequenced in a study of blood T cell repertoires in COVID-19. Method: immunoSEQ multiplex PCR; TCRdb's copy keeps in-frame clones and lacks some. In the table there are some 460,000 clones, around 90% of which are singletons. The specimen sequenced was PBMCs or T cells enriched from blood (not recorded which). The receptors come from a woman younger than 30 who had recovered from COVID-19.

This chain links TRBV5-1 with TRBJ1-6; D is unresolved. The germline V and J ends were trimmed by 0 bases and 8 bases, with 6 bases remaining between them. This CDR3 contains 13 residues. The germline V gene encodes CDR1 SGHRS and CDR2 YFSETQ. CDR3 amino acids: CASSLGPDSPLHF. The CDR3 DNA reads TGCGCCAGCAGCTTGGGTCCCGATTCACCCCTCCACTTT.

The CDR3 bases are TGTGCCAGCAGCCGACAGGGTAGTTCGAACACCATATATTTT. Translating gives CASSRQGSSNTIYF. The chain uses TRBV7-6 and TRBJ1-3; the match to TRBD1 covers 7 bases. The germline gives CDR1 SGHVS, CDR2 FNYEAQ. J gave up 7 bases and V 5 bases, and 8 bases lay outside the gene matches. The CDR3 extends over 14 amino acids. The variable domain in full, with the rest retrieved from reference TRBV7-6 and TRBJ1-3, is GAGVSQSPRYKVTKRGQDVALRCDPISGHVSLYWYRQALGQGPEFLTYFNYEAQQDKSGLPNDRFSAERPEGSISTLTIQRTEQRDSAMYRCASSRQGSSNTIYFGEGSWLTVV.

The chain combines TRBV5-6 with TRBJ2-1, with 15 bases matching TRBD2. The germline gives CDR1 SGHDT, CDR2 YYEEEE. J lost 3 bases, V lost 3 bases, and 4 bases had no gene match. This CDR3 has 17 residues. The CDR3 nucleotides read TGTGCCAGCAGCTCGGGGACTAGCGGGGGGTTCTACAATGAGCAGTTCTTC. Its translation is CASSSGTSGGFYNEQFF. The variable domain in full, completed from reference TRBV5-6 and TRBJ2-1, reads DAGVTQSPTHLIKTRGQQVTLRCSPKSGHDTVSWYQQALGQGPQFIFQYYEEEERQRGNFPDRFSGHQFPNYSSELNVNALLLGDSALYLCASSSGTSGGFYNEQFFGPGTRLTVL.

V gene TRBV10-2 combines with J gene TRBJ1-6, with D maybe TRBD1 (6 bases). CDR1 WSHSY and CDR2 SAAADI come from the germline V gene. The V and J ends lost 5 bases and 14 bases respectively, with 16 bases between them. This CDR3 is 13 amino acids long. CDR3 in amino acids: CASSTRGGWTLHF. The DNA of the CDR3 is TGCGCCAGCAGTACTAGGGGGGGTTGGACCCTCCACTTT.

This chain joins TRBV28 and TRBJ2-2, with 7 bases matching TRBD1. The CDR3 loop spans 17 amino acids. Germline loops: CDR1 MDHEN, CDR2 SYDVKM. J gave up 4 bases and V 5 bases, and 13 bases lay outside the gene matches. CDR3 amino acids: CASSPPRDRGVTGELFF. The CDR3 DNA is TGTGCCAGCAGTCCCCCCCGGGACAGAGGAGTCACCGGGGAGCTGTTTTTT.

V usage is TRBV5-1 and J usage is TRBJ1-1; D gene unclear. Between the trimmed V and J ends, which lost 0 bases and 5 bases, there was a span of 14 bases. Per germline, CDR1 SGHRS and CDR2 YFSETQ. This CDR3 is 15 amino acids long. CDR3: CASSLGHGVGTEAFF. CDR3 nucleotide sequence: TGCGCCAGCAGCTTGGGTCACGGGGTTGGGACTGAAGCTTTCTTT.

The chain links TRBV7-3 to TRBJ2-3; D is unresolved. Looked up from germline, CDR1 is SGHTA and CDR2 is FQGTGA. This CDR3 contains 12 residues. Trimming left V 2 bases short and J 7 bases short, with 7 bases between. This CDR3 reads CASSLDGYTQYF. In DNA form, the CDR3 reads TGTGCCAGCAGCTTAGACGGGTATACGCAGTATTTT.

This chain connects TRBV19 to TRBJ1-2; the D gene is possibly TRBD1 (6 bases). The CDR3 consists of 16 residues. Trimming removed 4 bases at V and 3 bases at J, with 18 bases between. From germline, CDR1 is LNHDA and CDR2 SQIVND (reference sequence). CDR3 in DNA: TGTGCCAGTAGTACCAGGGGTGAGGAGACCTACTATGGCTACACCTTC. Protein: CASSTRGEETYYGYTF. The full variable domain, its missing parts supplied by reference TRBV19 and TRBJ1-2, is DGGITQSPKYLFRKEGQNVTLSCEQNLNHDAMYWYRQDPGQGLRLIYYSQIVNDFQKGDIAEGYSVSREKKESFPLTVTSAQKNPTAFYLCASSTRGEETYYGYTFGSGTRLTVV.

The rearrangement uses TRBV2 and TRBJ2-2; 7 bases are shared with TRBD1. The J segment lost 2 bases and the V segment lost 4 bases, leaving 4 bases of the junction unmatched. Per germline, CDR1 SNHLY and CDR2 FYNNEI. The CDR3 length is 15 residues. The CDR3 region has the DNA TGTGCCAGCAGTGGGACAGGAACCAACACCGGGGAGCTGTTTTTT. Its protein product is CASSGTGTNTGELFF.

V is TRBV14 and J is TRBJ1-1; perhaps TRBD1 as D (5 bases). Trimming took 4 bases from V and 7 from J, leaving 7 bases between them. This CDR3 is 11 amino acids long. Germline-derived CDR1 and CDR2 are SGHDN and FVKESK. In DNA, the CDR3 is TGTGCCAGCAGCCGGGGCTATGAAGCTTTCTTT. Amino acid sequence: CASSRGYEAFF.

V usage is TRBV12-3 or TRBV12-4 and J usage is TRBJ2-2, with D hard to call. Trimming stripped 6 bases from V and 6 bases from J, with 11 bases between. This CDR3 region has 13 residues. The CDR3 DNA reads as TGTGCCAGCAGAAGAAGCATTCCCGGGGAGCTGTTTTTT. Translating gives CASRRSIPGELFF.

The V and J genes are TRBV5-4 and TRBJ2-5, with D perhaps TRBD2 (5 bases). V was trimmed by 4 bases and J by 9 bases, leaving 16 bases between them. From germline, CDR1 is SGHNT and CDR2 YYREEE (reference sequence). The CDR3 runs to 13 residues. CDR3 bases: TGTGCCAGCAGCACGGACTTGGGAGCGGCCCAGTACTTC. Residues: CASSTDLGAAQYF.

The chain links TRBV7-9 to TRBJ2-2, with a possible D match to TRBD1 (5 bases). The germline CDR1 and CDR2 sequences are SEHNR and FQNEAQ (reference sequence). The V end was cut by 2 bases, the J end by 0 bases, with 10 bases between. CDR3 length: 16 residues. The chain's CDR3 is CASSLLRAPNTGELFF. The CDR3 DNA is TGTGCCAGCAGCTTACTCAGGGCCCCGAACACCGGGGAGCTGTTTTTT. The full variable domain, rest sourced from reference TRBV7-9 and TRBJ2-2, is DTGVSQNPRHKITKRGQNVTFRCDPISEHNRLYWYRQTLGQGPEFLTYFQNEAQLEKSRLLSDRFSAERPKGSFSTLEIQRTEQGDSAMYLCASSLLRAPNTGELFFGEGSRLTVL.

The rearrangement uses TRBV3-1 (or the pseudogene TRBV3-2) and TRBJ1-4; D not certain. Germline V CDR1 and CDR2: LGHDT, YNNKEL (reference sequence). V gave up 0 bases and J gave up 2 bases, with 10 bases separating them. CDR3 length: 16 amino acids. CDR3: CASSQDVEGTNEKLFF. The CDR3 nucleotides read TGTGCCAGCAGCCAAGATGTGGAGGGCACTAATGAAAAACTGTTTTTT.

In its sample, this clone was seen a few times. The genes are TRBV5-4 and TRBJ2-7; D possibly corresponds to TRBD2 (6 bases). Germline V lookup: CDR1 SGHNT, CDR2 YYREEE (reference sequence). V was cut by 4 bases and J by 0 bases, with 11 bases left in between. CDR3 length equals 14 residues. CDR3 region: CASSAKTSSYEQYF. CDR3 nucleotides: TGTGCCAGCAGCGCCAAGACTAGCTCCTACGAGCAGTACTTC.

The V call is TRBV5-1, the J call TRBJ1-2; 7 nucleotides match TRBD1. The trim removed 6 bases at V and 6 bases at J, leaving 5 bases unmatched. Per the germline V gene, CDR1 is SGHRS and CDR2 is YFSETQ. The CDR3 extends over 12 amino acids. The CDR3 nucleotides read TGCGCCAGCACGACAGGGTTAAATGGCTACACCTTC. Amino acids: CASTTGLNGYTF. Full variable domain (missing parts from reference TRBV5-1 and TRBJ1-2): KAGVTQTPRYLIKTRGQQVTLSCSPISGHRSVSWYQQTPGQGLQFLFEYFSETQRNKGNFPGRFSGRQFSNSRSEMNVSTLELGDSALYLCASTTGLNGYTFGSGTRLTVV.

This chain links TRBV28 with TRBJ1-3, with D possibly TRBD1 on 5 matching bases. Per the germline V gene, CDR1 is MDHEN and CDR2 is SYDVKM. The V end lost 3 bases, the J end lost 4 bases, and 16 bases lay between the germline ends. This CDR3 has 16 amino acids. As DNA, the CDR3 is TGTGCCAGCAGTTTCTTAAAGGGGCTTTTCGGAAACACCATATATTTT. This encodes CASSFLKGLFGNTIYF.

CDR3 bases: TGTGCCAGCAGATGGAGCGTCTATAATTCACCCCTCCACTTT. Amino acid sequence: CASRWSVYNSPLHF. J is TRBJ1-6 and V is TRBV27; D remains ambiguous. Germline V gene sequence: CDR1 MNHEY, CDR2 SMNVEV (reference sequence). Deletions cut 6 bases from V and 3 bases from J, with 9 bases between. The length of the CDR3 is 14 residues.

The V call is TRBV24-1, the J call TRBJ2-3; a weak D match, TRBD1 (7 bases). This CDR3 is 17 amino acids long. Trimming stripped 4 bases from V and 1 base from J, with 17 bases between. Germline lookup yields CDR1 KGHDR and CDR2 SFDVKD. The CDR3 loop reads CATSDNRARGGTDTQYF. The CDR3 DNA follows: TGTGCCACCAGTGACAATCGGGCCAGGGGGGGCACAGATACGCAGTATTTT.

This chain connects TRBV4-2 to TRBJ2-3, with unresolved D. Germline-derived CDR1 and CDR2 are LGHNA and YNFKEQ. The CDR3 is 16 residues long. Trimming left V 1 base short and J 0 bases short, with 11 bases between. The CDR3 DNA reads TGTGCCAGCAGCCAAGTCGTCGGTACTAGCACAGATACGCAGTATTTT. This gives the protein CASSQVVGTSTDTQYF.

The chain couples TRBV28 to TRBJ1-6, with a possible D match to TRBD1 (5 bases). Trimming cost V 3 bases and J 9 bases, with 9 bases left between them. The CDR3 is 13 residues long. Germline CDR1 and CDR2: MDHEN and SYDVKM. The CDR3 DNA reads TGTGCCAGCAGTTTTATCAGGGCTTCACCCCTCCACTTT. Protein product: CASSFIRASPLHF.

This clone was seen a few times. The chain combines TRBV27 with TRBJ1-2, with no clear D. The V end lost 10 bases, the J end lost 1 base, and 10 bases lay between the germline ends. Germline CDR1 reads MNHEY; CDR2 reads SMNVEV (reference sequence). This CDR3 has 12 residues. The CDR3 nucleotides read TGTGCCACCCAGTCCGATAACTATGGCTACACCTTC. It translates to CATQSDNYGYTF.